This paragraph reports one T cell receptor beta chain. The CDR3 has 15 amino acids. With V trimmed by 6 bases and J by 1 base, 5 bases remained unmatched. CDR1 and CDR2 (germline): MNHEY, SVGAGI. This sample was included in a study of blood T cell repertoires in COVID-19. Assay used: immunoSEQ multiplex PCR; TCRdb lists only in-frame clones, some missing. The sample holds under 250,000 clones, roughly four fifths seen once. The V gene is TRBV6-5, the J gene TRBJ2-7, with TRBD1 matching over 11 bases. Sequencing was carried out using peripheral blood. The clonotype originates from a woman aged 40 to 50 with acute or convalescent COVID-19. CDR3 protein: CASRRGTGGSYEQYF. The CDR3 region has the DNA TGTGCCAGCAGGAGGGGGACAGGGGGTTCCTACGAGCAGTACTTC.